These 9 T cell receptor beta chains share one sample of origin, sequenced in a study of T cell responses to AZD1222 COVID-19 vaccine. The protocol was immunoSEQ multiplex PCR, while the TCRdb copy is restricted to in-frame clones and leaves out a portion. The sample has roughly 200,000 clones; approximately 93% are singletons. The specimen comprised peripheral blood, sampled 28 days after the second AZD1222 dose. The receptors derive from an adult who received the AZD1222 COVID-19 vaccine.

The count of this clone is one. The chain couples TRBV18 to TRBJ2-1; the D gene is possibly TRBD2 (5 bases). The CDR3 has 15 amino acids. V was cut by 3 bases and J by 7 bases, with 16 bases left in between. Germline CDR1 reads KGHSH; CDR2 reads LQKENI. For the CDR3, the DNA is TGTGCCAGCTCACCCCTGGACTCCCATGAGAATGAGCAGTTCTTC. It is translated as CASSPLDSHENEQFF.

The chain has TRBV18 and TRBJ2-5; 8 bases agree with TRBD2. Germline V gene data show CDR1 as KGHSH and CDR2 as LQKENI. With V trimmed by 6 bases and J by 4 bases, 7 bases remained unmatched. The CDR3 totals 14 residues. In DNA form, the CDR3 reads TGTGCCAGCTCCACCCGGGGGGGAGGAGAGACCCAGTACTTC. It translates to CASSTRGGGETQYF.

Only one count was recorded for this clone. The genes are TRBV7-2 and TRBJ2-2; D uncertain. CDR3 length: 14 amino acids. Trimming shortened V by 5 bases and J by 2 bases, and 9 bases separated the two germline ends. The germline V gene has CDR1 SGHTA and CDR2 FQGNSA. The CDR3 bases are TGTGCCAGCAGCCTAGTAACCAACACCGGGGAGCTGTTTTTT. This encodes CASSLVTNTGELFF.

The CDR3, as DNA: TGCGCCAGCAGCTGGACAGAGAACTATGGCTACACCTTC. Amino acid sequence: CASSWTENYGYTF. This chain joins TRBV5-1 and TRBJ1-2; a weak D match, TRBD1 (6 bases). From germline, CDR1 is SGHRS and CDR2 YFSETQ. V shed 3 bases and J shed 2 bases, with 8 bases lying between them. The CDR3 consists of 13 residues.

The CDR3 loop is CASLPEGNTEAFF. The CDR3 nucleotides read TGTGCCAGCTTACCCGAGGGTAACACTGAAGCTTTCTTT. The chain carries TRBV2 and TRBJ1-1; no clear D gene. The CDR3 loop spans 13 amino acids. The germline V and J ends were trimmed by 8 bases and 2 bases, with 12 bases remaining between them. The V gene's germline CDR1 is SNHLY and CDR2 FYNNEI.

This chain joins TRBV30 and TRBJ2-7; D is uncertain. In germline, CDR1 is GTSNPN, CDR2 SVGIG (reference sequence). V lost 0 bases, J lost 3 bases, and 6 bases lay in between. This CDR3 has 12 residues. CDR3 DNA: TGTGCCTGGAGTGTCCTAGACTACGAGCAGTACTTC. Protein product: CAWSVLDYEQYF.

The chain joins TRBV6-5 to TRBJ1-4; D remains unclear. From germline, CDR1 is MNHEY and CDR2 SVGAGI. Trimming took off 4 bases at V and 8 bases at J, with 14 bases between the two ends. The CDR3 contains 14 residues. CDR3 DNA: TGTGCCAGCAGTTTAAGGATCGGGGAGGAAAAACTGTTTTTT. Amino acid sequence: CASSLRIGEEKLFF.

A remark on this clone: At one end, the junction sequence differs from germline, possibly due to a read error. This chain uses TRBV6-5 with TRBJ2-1, with D perhaps TRBD2 (6 bases). CDR1 is MNHEY, CDR2 SVGAGI, per germline. This CDR3 is built from 14 residues. As DNA, the CDR3 is TGTGCCAGCCCGGGAGTGGGATACTACAATGAACAGTTCTTC. As protein: CASPGVGYYNEQFF.

V is TRBV11-1 and J is TRBJ2-7, with D possibly being TRBD1 (6 bases). Trimming pared 4 bases from V and 4 bases from J, leaving 17 bases between. The germline gives CDR1 SGHAT, CDR2 FQDESV (reference sequence). The CDR3 length is 15 residues. CDR3 in amino acids: CASSSRQGMGYEQYF. The CDR3 nucleotides are TGTGCCAGCAGCTCGCGGCAGGGGATGGGATACGAGCAGTACTTC.